The rows below give T cell receptor beta chains drawn from one sample of a study of cytomegalovirus exposure and HLA in healthy donors. Measured with immunoSEQ multiplex PCR; TCRdb has only the in-frame clones, and not every one. The sample holds 150,000 to 200,000 clones. Sequencing used PBMCs. The receptors derive from a young man in good health and CMV-seronegative. Each CDR3 is given with its conserved first and last residue. D genes are given only for firm matches.

v_call	j_call	d_call	cdr3_nt	cdr3_aa
TRBV19	TRBJ2-1	TRBD1	TGTGCCAGTAGTACCCCCGGACAGGGTTCCTACAATGAGCAGTTCTTC	CASSTPGQGSYNEQFF
TRBV7-8	TRBJ2-7	-	TGTGCCAGCAGCCCACCTACAGGGCTCCCCAGAAACGGGCGGCTTTGGGAGCAGTACTTC	CASSPPTGLPRNGRLWEQYF
TRBV9	TRBJ1-3	-	TGTGCCAGCAGCGTAGGAGGTCTAAACACCATATATTTT	CASSVGGLNTIYF
TRBV5-1	TRBJ2-3	TRBD1	TGCGCCAGCAATCAAGACAGGGGGCGAACGGGTACAGATACGCAGTATTTT	CASNQDRGRTGTDTQYF
TRBV23-1	TRBJ1-1	-	TGCGCCAGCAGTCAATCGGGAGCGGGACCTTTAGAAGCTTTCTTT	CASSQSGAGPLEAFF
TRBV10-3	TRBJ1-4	-	TGTGCCATCAGTGATCAAGGGGGAGTTGCTGAAAAACTGTTTTTT	CAISDQGGVAEKLFF
TRBV27	TRBJ2-7	-	TGTGCCAGCGCGTTCTTATGGGCCCCCTCCTACGAGCAGTACTTC	CASAFLWAPSYEQYF
TRBV29-1	TRBJ2-3	-	TGCAGCGTTGCGCGGGACCAACCCACAGATACGCAGTATTTT	CSVARDQPTDTQYF
TRBV13	TRBJ2-3	TRBD2	TGTGCCAGCAGCTTTGGCGGGGGGTTGGCAGATACGCAGTATTTT	CASSFGGGLADTQYF
TRBV30	TRBJ1-4	-	TGTGCCTGGAGCCCCGGGCGGACTGGCACTAATGAAAAACTGTTTTTT	CAWSPGRTGTNEKLFF
TRBV30	TRBJ1-4	TRBD1	TGTGCCTGGAGTATCCCCCGGGACAGTGATGACGAAAAACTGTTTTTT	CAWSIPRDSDDEKLFF
TRBV6-5	TRBJ2-7	TRBD2	TGTGCCAGCAGTTACTCGAGGCTAGCGGGAGTCTACGAGCAGTACTTC	CASSYSRLAGVYEQYF
TRBV30	TRBJ2-7	-	TGTGCCTGTTCTGACAGCTCCTTCTACGAGCAGTACTTC	CACSDSSFYEQYF
TRBV6-4	TRBJ1-2	-	TGTGCCAGCAGTGACTCCGGCGGTAACTATGGCTACACCTTC	CASSDSGGNYGYTF
TRBV28	TRBJ2-2	TRBD1	TGTGCCAGCAGGACACAGGGGGCTACCGGGGAGCTGTTTTTT	CASRTQGATGELFF
TRBV7-8	TRBJ2-2	-	TGTGCCAGCAGCCTTCTCGTCGGGGAGCTGTTTTTT	CASSLLVGELFF
TRBV18	TRBJ2-1	TRBD2	TGTGCCAGCTCACCACGGAGCGGGAGCTCCTACAATGAGCAGTTCTTC	CASSPRSGSSYNEQFF
TRBV13	TRBJ1-1	TRBD1	TGTGCCAGCAGCCCCTACCCTGGACAGGGGGCAACTGAAGCTTTCTTT	CASSPYPGQGATEAFF
TRBV7-2	TRBJ2-1	TRBD1	TGTGCCAGCAGCTTAACAGGGGATTCACACAATGAGCAGTTCTTC	CASSLTGDSHNEQFF
TRBV19	TRBJ2-1	-	TGTGCCAGTCAGCGTGACAATGAGCAGTTCTTC	CASQRDNEQFF
TRBV7-8	TRBJ2-7	-	TGTGCCAGCAGCTTAGGGAGAGGCAGGGGAGACTACGAGCAGTACTTC	CASSLGRGRGDYEQYF
TRBV15	TRBJ2-5	TRBD2	TGTGCCACCAGCGCCCCCGGGACTAGTAAGGACTATAGAGAGACCCAGTACTTC	CATSAPGTSKDYRETQYF
TRBV13	TRBJ1-2	TRBD1	TGTGCCAGCAGCTTATCAGGGGGCAGCGGCTACACCTTC	CASSLSGGSGYTF
TRBV28	TRBJ1-3	TRBD1	TGTGCCAGCAGTTTATTCACAGGGGGAGACTCTGGAAACACCATATATTTT	CASSLFTGGDSGNTIYF
TRBV10-2	TRBJ2-5	TRBD2	TGCGCCAGCAGAGAAGCGGGGGAAAGCCAAGAGACCCAGTACTTC	CASREAGESQETQYF
TRBV10-3	TRBJ2-1	-	TGTGCCATCAGTCCGGAAAATAAGGGGGAAAAGGATGAGCAGTTCTTC	CAISPENKGEKDEQFF
TRBV5-6	TRBJ2-1	-	TGTGCCAGCACCCAGGCGTTCTACAATGAGCAGTTCTTC	CASTQAFYNEQFF
TRBV4-3	TRBJ1-2	-	TGCGCCAGCTGGGGGGGGTTCGACTATGGCTACACCTTC	CASWGGFDYGYTF
TRBV6-5	TRBJ1-1	-	TGTGCCAGCAGTTACTCGTACAGGGACACTGAAGCTTTCTTT	CASSYSYRDTEAFF